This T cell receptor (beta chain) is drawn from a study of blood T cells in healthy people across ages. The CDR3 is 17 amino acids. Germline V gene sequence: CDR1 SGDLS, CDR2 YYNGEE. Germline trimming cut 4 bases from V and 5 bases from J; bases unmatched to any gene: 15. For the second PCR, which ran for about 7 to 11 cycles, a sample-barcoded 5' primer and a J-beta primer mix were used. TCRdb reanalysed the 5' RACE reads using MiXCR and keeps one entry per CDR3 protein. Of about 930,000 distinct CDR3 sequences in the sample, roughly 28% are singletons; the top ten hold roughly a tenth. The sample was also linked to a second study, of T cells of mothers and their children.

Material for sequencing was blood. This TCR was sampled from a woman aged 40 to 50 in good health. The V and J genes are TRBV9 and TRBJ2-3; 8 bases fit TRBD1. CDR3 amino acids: CASSIRTGRGMRDTQYF. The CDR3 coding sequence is TGTGCCAGCAGCATCCGGACAGGGCGGGGAATGCGAGATACGCAGTATTTT.